The clone carrying this TCR beta chain appeared once. Germline CDR1 and CDR2: SGHRS and YFSETQ. The CDR3 is 15 residues long. The V gene lost 0 bases and the J gene lost 2 bases, with 12 bases spanning the gap. The data are from a study of cytomegalovirus exposure and HLA in healthy donors. Primers included in the PCR were 60 Vbeta and 13 Jbeta primers. Generated by immunoSEQ multiplex PCR, the TCRdb table keeps only in-frame clones and is missing some. The sample includes 200,000 or so clones, 65% to 85% of them seen just once. The sequence derives from a woman aged 25 to 39 in good health and CMV-seropositive. V usage is TRBV5-1 and J usage is TRBJ2-7; D might be TRBD2 (5 bases). The sequenced sample was PBMCs. The DNA of the CDR3 is TGCGCCAGCAGCTTGGGAGGGATGTTGGCCTACGAGCAGTACTTC. It specifies CASSLGGMLAYEQYF.